Presented here are 5 T cell receptor beta chains from one specimen sequenced in a study of spatial heterogeneity in lung cancer. Time point here: sample taken at primary tumor resection. Whole RNA was taken from tumor, nontumor lung or frozen PBMC; it was then sequenced unsorted. TCRdb processed the 5' RACE reads anew with MiXCR; each CDR3 protein has one entry. Of 25,000 to 30,000 distinct CDR3 sequences in the sample, roughly 8.4% were seen once. The material sequenced was PBMCs, taken at surgery. Receptors were obtained from a female donor with early-stage non-small cell lung cancer.

This clonotype was recorded at least ten times. This rearrangement joins TRBV7-9 to TRBJ2-5; 12 bases map to TRBD2. The V segment lost 5 bases and the J segment 0 bases; nucleotides outside the gene matches: 4. The V gene's germline CDR1 is SEHNR and CDR2 FQNEAQ (reference sequence). The CDR3 runs to 16 residues. CDR3 residues: CASSLGLAGNQETQYF. The CDR3 DNA reads as TGTGCCAGCAGCCTTGGACTAGCGGGGAACCAAGAGACCCAGTACTTC.

This clonotype was recorded a few times. V and J are TRBV5-1 and TRBJ2-1, with TRBD2 matching over 8 bases. This CDR3 spans 16 amino acids. The V and J ends lost 4 bases and 2 bases, in that order; junction bases with no gene match: 8. Germline loops: CDR1 SGHRS, CDR2 YFSETQ. The DNA of the CDR3 is TGCGCCAGCAGCCCCCTTTATAGCGGGGCCTACAATGAGCAGTTCTTC. Translating it yields CASSPLYSGAYNEQFF.

This clonotype has at least ten counts. The chain joins TRBV27 to TRBJ1-4, with D hard to call. CDR3 size: 12 residues. Germline-derived CDR1 and CDR2 are MNHEY and SMNVEV (reference sequence). V lost 5 bases to trimming and J lost 3 bases, with 4 bases between them. The CDR3 nucleotides are TGTGCCAGCAGTACCGCTAATGAAAAACTGTTTTTT. Amino acids: CASSTANEKLFF.

The rearrangement uses TRBV15 and TRBJ2-1; 7 bases fit TRBD2. Trimming cost V 2 bases and J 4 bases; bases outside gene matches: 8. Germline loops: CDR1 LNHNV, CDR2 YYDKDF (reference sequence). The CDR3 length is 16 residues. CDR3 nucleotide sequence: TGTGCCACCAGCAGACAGCGGGACTCGCTATACAATGAGCAGTTCTTC. This encodes CATSRQRDSLYNEQFF.

This rearrangement joins TRBV15 to TRBJ2-1, with 8 bases that match TRBD2. There are 15 residues in the CDR3. Germline V CDR1 and CDR2: LNHNV, YYDKDF (reference sequence). Unmatched junction bases numbered 5, after V lost 0 bases and J lost 7 bases. The CDR3 DNA follows: TGTGCCACCAGCAGAGAAACCGGGACTAGTAATGAGCAGTTCTTC. This gives the protein CATSRETGTSNEQFF.